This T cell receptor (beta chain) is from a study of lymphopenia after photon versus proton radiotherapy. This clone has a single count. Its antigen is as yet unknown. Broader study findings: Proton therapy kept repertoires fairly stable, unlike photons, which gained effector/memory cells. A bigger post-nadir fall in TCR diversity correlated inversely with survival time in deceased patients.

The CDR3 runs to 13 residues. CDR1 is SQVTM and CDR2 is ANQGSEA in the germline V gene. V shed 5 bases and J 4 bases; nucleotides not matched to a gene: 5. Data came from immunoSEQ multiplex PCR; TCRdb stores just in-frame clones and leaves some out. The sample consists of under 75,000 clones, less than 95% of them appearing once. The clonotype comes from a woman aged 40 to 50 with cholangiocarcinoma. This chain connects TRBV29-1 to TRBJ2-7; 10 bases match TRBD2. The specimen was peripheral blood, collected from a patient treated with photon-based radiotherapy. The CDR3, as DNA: TGCAGCGTTCAGCGGGAGGGCCGATACGAGCAGTACTTC. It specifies CSVQREGRYEQYF.